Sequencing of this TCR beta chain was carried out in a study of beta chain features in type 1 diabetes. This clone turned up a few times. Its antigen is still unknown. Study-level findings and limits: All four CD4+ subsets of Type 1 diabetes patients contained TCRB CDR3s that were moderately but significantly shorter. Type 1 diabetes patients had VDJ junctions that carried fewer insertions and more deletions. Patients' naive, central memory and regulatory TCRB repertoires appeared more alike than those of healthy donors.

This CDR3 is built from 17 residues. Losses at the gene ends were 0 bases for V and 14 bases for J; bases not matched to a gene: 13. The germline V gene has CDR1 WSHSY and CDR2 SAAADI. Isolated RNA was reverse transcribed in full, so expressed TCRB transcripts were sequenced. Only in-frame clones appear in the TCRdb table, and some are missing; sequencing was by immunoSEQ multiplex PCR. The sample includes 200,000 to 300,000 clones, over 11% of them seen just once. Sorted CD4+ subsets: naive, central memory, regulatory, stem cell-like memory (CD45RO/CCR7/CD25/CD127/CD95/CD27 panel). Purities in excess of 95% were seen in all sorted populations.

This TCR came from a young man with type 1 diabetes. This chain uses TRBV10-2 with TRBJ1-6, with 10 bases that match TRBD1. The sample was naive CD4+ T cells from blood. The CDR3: CASSESIIGTGDPTLHF. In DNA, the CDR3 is TGCGCCAGCAGTGAGTCAATTATCGGGACAGGGGATCCCACCCTCCACTTT.